This T cell receptor beta chain was sequenced in a study of T cell repertoires in cytomegalovirus infection. Looking at the study overall: In the study, CMV epitopes included recently identified HLA-C-restricted and well-studied HLA-B-restricted ones.

MiXCR was run by TCRdb on the reads, yielding one entry per CDR3 protein. The profile shows about 500,000 distinct CDR3 sequences, 33% of them singletons. Concerning this clonotype itself: Its target is unknown.

Germline V lookup: CDR1 SNHLY, CDR2 FYNNEI. The CDR3 length is 12 residues. Trimming left V 4 bases short and J 5 bases short, with 8 bases between. The receptor comes from a human donor in good health (CMV status not recorded). Some clones in this sample may be carry-over from other donors' samples. The sample consisted of cultured PBMCs, taken from culture after CMV antigen stimulation. This rearrangement joins TRBV2 to TRBJ2-5; D unresolved. The CDR3 is CASSGQSETQYF. Here the CDR3 DNA reads TGTGCCAGCAGTGGGCAGTCCGAGACCCAGTACTTC.